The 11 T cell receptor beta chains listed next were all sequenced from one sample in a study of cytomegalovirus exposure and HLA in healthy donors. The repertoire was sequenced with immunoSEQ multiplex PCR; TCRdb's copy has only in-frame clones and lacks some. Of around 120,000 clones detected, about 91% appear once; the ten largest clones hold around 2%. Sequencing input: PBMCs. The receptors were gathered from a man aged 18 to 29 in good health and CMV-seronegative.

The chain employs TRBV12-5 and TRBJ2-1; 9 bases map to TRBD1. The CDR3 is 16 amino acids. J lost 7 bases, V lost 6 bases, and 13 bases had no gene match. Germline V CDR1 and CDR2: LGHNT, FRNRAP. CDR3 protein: CASGSRGGTGINEQFF. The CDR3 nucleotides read TGTGCTAGTGGAAGCCGAGGCGGGACAGGGATAAATGAGCAGTTCTTC.

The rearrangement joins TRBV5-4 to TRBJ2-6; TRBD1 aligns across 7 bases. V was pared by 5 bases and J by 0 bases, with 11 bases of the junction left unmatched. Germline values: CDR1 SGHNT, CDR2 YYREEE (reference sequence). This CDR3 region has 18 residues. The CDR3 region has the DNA TGTGCCAGCAGGAACGGACAGGACCTCTACTCTGGGGCCAACGTCCTGACTTTC. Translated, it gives CASRNGQDLYSGANVLTF.

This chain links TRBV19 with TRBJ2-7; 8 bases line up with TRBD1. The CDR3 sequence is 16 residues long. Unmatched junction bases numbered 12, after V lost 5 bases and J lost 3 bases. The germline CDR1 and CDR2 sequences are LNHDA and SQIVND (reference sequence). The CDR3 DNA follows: TGTGCCAGTAGTTATCGACAGGGGATCATCTTCTACGAGCAGTACTTC. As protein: CASSYRQGIIFYEQYF.

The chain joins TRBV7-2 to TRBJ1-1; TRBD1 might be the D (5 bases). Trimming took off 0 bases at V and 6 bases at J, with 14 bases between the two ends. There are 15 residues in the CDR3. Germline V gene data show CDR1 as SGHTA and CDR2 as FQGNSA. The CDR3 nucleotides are TGTGCCAGCAGCTTAGCCTGGCAGGGAATCGCTGAAGCTTTCTTT. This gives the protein CASSLAWQGIAEAFF.

CDR3 bases: TGTGCCAGCAGCTTCCCTACTAGCGGGGGGGCTACAGATACGCAGTATTTT. As protein: CASSFPTSGGATDTQYF. The V and J genes are TRBV11-2 and TRBJ2-3; 13 bases are shared with TRBD2. The V gene's germline CDR1 is SGHAT and CDR2 FQNNGV. The V gene end was trimmed by 3 bases and the J gene end by 3 bases; junction bases not matched to a gene: 6. The length of the CDR3 is 17 residues.

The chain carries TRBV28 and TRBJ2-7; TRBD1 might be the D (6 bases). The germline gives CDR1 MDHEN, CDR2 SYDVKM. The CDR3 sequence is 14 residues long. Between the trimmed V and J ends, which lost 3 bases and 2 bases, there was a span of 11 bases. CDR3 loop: CASSFGRGAYEQYF. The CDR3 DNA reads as TGTGCCAGCAGTTTTGGCAGGGGCGCCTACGAGCAGTACTTC.

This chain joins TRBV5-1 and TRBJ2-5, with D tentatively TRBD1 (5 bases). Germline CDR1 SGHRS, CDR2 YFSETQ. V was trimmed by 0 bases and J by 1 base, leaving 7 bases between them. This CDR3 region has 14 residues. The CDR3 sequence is CASSLAGIQETQYF. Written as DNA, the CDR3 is TGCGCCAGCAGCTTGGCAGGGATCCAAGAGACCCAGTACTTC.

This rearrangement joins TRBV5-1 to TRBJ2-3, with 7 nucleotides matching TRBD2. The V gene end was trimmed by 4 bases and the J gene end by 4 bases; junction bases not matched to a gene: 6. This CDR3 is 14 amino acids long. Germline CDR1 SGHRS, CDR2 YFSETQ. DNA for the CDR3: TGCGCCAGCAGCCTGACGACTAGCTCAGATACGCAGTATTTT. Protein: CASSLTTSSDTQYF.

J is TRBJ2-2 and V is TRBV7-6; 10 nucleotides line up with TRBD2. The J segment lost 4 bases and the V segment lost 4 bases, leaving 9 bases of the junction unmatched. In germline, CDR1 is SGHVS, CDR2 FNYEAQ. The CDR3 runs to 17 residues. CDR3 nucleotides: TGTGCCAGCAGCTCCCCGAGACTAGCGGGTATCACCGGGGAGCTGTTTTTT. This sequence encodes CASSSPRLAGITGELFF.

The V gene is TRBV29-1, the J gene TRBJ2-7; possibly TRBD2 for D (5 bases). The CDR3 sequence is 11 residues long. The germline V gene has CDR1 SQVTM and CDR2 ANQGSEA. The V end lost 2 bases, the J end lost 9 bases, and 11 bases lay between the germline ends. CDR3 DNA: TGCAGCGTTGAACCGCTTCGGGGGCAGTACTTC. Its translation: CSVEPLRGQYF.

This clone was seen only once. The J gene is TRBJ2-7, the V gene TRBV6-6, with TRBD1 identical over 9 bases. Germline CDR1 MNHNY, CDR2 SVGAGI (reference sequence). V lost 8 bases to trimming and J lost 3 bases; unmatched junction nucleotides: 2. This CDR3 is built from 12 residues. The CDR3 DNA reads TGTGCCAGCCGGGACAGGGACTACGAGCAGTACTTC. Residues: CASRDRDYEQYF.